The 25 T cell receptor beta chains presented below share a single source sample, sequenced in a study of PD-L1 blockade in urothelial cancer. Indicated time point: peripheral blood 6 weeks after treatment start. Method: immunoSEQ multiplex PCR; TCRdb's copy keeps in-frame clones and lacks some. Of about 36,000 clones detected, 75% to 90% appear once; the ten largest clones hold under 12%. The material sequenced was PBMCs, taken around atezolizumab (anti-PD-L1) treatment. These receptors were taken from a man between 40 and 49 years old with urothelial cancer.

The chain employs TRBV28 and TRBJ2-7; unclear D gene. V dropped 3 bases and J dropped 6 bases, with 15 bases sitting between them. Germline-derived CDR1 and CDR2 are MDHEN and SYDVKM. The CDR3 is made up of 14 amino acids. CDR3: CASSFGPPPSEQYF. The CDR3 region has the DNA TGTGCCAGCAGTTTCGGTCCTCCTCCCTCCGAGCAGTACTTC.

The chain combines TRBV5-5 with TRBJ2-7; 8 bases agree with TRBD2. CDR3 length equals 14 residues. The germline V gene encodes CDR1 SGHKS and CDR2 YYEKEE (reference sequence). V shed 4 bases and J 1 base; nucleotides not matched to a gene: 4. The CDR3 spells CASSGRGGSYEQYF. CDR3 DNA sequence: TGTGCCAGCAGCGGTCGGGGGGGGTCCTACGAGCAGTACTTC. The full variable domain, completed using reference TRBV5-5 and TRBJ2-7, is DAGVTQSPTHLIKTRGQQVTLRCSPISGHKSVSWYQQVLGQGPQFIFQYYEKEERGRGNFPDRFSARQFPNYSSELNVNALLLGDSALYLCASSGRGGSYEQYFGPGTRLTVT.

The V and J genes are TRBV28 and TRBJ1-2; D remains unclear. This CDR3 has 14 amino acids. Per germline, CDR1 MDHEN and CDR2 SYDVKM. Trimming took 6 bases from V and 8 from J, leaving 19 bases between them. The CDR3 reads CASRSGGLSGGYTF. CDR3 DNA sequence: TGTGCCAGCAGATCAGGAGGGTTATCGGGCGGCTACACCTTC.

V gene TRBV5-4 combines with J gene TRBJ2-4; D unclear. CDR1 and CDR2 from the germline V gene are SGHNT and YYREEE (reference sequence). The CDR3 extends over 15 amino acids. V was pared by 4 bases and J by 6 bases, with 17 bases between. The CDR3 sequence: CASSREQAGGNIQYF. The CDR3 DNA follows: TGTGCCAGCAGCCGAGAGCAGGCTGGTGGAAACATTCAGTACTTC.

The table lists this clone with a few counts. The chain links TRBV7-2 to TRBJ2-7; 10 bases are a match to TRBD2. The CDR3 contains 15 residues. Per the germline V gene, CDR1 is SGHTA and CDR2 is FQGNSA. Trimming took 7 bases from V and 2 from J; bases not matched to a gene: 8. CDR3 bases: TGTGCCAGCACCCGAGCAGCGGGAGGGCCCTACGAGCAGTACTTC. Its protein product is CASTRAAGGPYEQYF.

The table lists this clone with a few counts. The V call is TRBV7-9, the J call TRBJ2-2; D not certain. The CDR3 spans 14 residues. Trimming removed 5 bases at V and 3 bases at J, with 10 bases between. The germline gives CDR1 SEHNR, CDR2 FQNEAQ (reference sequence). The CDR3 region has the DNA TGTGCCAGCAGCCTCCCAGTGGACACCGGGGAGCTGTTTTTT. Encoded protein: CASSLPVDTGELFF.

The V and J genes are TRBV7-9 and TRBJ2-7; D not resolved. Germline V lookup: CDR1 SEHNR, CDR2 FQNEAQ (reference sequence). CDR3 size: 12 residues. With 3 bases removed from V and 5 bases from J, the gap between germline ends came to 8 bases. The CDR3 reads CASSFTANEQYF. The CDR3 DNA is TGTGCCAGCAGCTTTACAGCAAACGAGCAGTACTTC.

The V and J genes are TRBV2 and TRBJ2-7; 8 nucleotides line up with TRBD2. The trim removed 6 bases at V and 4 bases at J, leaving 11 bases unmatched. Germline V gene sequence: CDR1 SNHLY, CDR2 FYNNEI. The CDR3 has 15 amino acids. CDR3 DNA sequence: TGTGCCAGCAGGCGTCAAGCGGGAGTTCGATACGAGCAGTACTTC. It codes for CASRRQAGVRYEQYF.

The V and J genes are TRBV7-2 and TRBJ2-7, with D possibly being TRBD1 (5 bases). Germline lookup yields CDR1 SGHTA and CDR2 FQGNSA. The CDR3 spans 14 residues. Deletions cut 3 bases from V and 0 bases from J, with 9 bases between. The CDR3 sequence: CASSFGRDSYEQYF. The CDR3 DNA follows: TGTGCCAGCAGCTTCGGCAGGGACTCCTACGAGCAGTACTTC. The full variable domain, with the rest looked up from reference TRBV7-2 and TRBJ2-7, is GAGVSQSPSNKVTEKGKDVELRCDPISGHTALYWYRQSLGQGLEFLIYFQGNSAPDKSGLPSDRFSAERTGGSVSTLTIQRTQQEDSAVYLCASSFGRDSYEQYFGPGTRLTVT.

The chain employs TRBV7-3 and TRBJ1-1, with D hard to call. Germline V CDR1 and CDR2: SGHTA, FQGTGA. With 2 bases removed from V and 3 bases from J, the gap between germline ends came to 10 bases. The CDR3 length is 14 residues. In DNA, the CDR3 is TGTGCCAGCAGCTTACTAGCGAGTGACACTGAAGCTTTCTTT. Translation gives CASSLLASDTEAFF.

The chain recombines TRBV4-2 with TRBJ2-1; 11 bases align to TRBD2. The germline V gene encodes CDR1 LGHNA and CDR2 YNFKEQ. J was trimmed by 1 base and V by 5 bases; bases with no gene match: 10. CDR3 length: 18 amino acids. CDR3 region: CASSLAGGATRSYNEQFF. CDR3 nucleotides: TGTGCCAGCAGCTTAGCGGGAGGGGCAACCCGATCCTACAATGAGCAGTTCTTC.

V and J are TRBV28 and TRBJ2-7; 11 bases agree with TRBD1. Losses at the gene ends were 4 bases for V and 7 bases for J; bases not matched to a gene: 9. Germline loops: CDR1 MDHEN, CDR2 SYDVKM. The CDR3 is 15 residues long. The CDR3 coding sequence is TGTGCCAGCAGTTCAGCCGGGACAGGGGGGTCGGAGCAGTACTTC. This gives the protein CASSSAGTGGSEQYF.

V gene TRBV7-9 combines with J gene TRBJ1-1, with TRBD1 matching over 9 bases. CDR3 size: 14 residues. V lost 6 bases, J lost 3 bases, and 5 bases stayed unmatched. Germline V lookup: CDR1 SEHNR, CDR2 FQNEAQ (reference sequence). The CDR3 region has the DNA TGTGCCAGCAGTTCCCGGACAGGGGACACTGAAGCTTTCTTT. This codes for CASSSRTGDTEAFF.

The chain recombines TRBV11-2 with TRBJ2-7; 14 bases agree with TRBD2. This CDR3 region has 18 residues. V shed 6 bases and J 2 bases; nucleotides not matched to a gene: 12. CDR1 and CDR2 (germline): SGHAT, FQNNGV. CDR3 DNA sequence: TGTGCCAGCAGTACACCCGGACTAGCGGGAGGATCCCCCTACGAGCAGTACTTC. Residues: CASSTPGLAGGSPYEQYF.

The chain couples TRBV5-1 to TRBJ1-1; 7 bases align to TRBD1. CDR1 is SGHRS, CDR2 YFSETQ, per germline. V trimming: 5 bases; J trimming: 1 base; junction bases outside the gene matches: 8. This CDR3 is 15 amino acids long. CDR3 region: CASRGTVRGNTEAFF. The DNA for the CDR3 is TGCGCCAGCAGGGGGACAGTTAGGGGGAACACTGAAGCTTTCTTT.

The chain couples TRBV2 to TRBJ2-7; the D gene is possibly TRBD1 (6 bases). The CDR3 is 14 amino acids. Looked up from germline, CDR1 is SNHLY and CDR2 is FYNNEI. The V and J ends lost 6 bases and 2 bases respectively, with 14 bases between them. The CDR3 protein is CASRVTQGPYEQYF. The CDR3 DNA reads TGTGCCAGCAGGGTAACGCAGGGGCCCTACGAGCAGTACTTC. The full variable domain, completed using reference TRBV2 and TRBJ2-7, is EPEVTQTPSHQVTQMGQEVILRCVPISNHLYFYWYRQILGQKVEFLVSFYNNEISEKSEIFDDQFSVERPDGSNFTLKIRSTKLEDSAMYFCASRVTQGPYEQYFGPGTRLTVT.

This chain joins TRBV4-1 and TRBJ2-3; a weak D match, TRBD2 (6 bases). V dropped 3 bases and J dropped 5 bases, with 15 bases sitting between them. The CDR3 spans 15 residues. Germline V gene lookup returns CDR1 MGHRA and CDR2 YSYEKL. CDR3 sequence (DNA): TGCGCCAGCAGCCAGGGGAAGGTGGGAGGAGATACGCAGTATTTT. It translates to CASSQGKVGGDTQYF.

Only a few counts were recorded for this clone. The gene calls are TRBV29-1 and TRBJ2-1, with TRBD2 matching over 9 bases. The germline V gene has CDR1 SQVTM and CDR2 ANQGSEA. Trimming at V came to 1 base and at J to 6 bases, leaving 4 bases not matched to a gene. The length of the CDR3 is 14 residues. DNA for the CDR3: TGCAGCGTTGAAGGGCGGGAGGGGAGCAATGAGCAGTTCTTC. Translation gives CSVEGREGSNEQFF.

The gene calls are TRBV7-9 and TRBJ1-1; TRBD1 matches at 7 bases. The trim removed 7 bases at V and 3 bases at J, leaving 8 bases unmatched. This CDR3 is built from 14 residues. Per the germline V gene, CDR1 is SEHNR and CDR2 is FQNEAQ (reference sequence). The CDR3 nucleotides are TGTGCCAGCAATGATTTAACAGGGGACACTGAAGCTTTCTTT. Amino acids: CASNDLTGDTEAFF.

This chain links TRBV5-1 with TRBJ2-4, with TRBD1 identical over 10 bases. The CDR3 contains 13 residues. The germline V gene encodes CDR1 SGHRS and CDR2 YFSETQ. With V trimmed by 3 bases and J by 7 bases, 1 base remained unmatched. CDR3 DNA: TGCGCCAGCAGCTCGGGACAGGGGAACATTCAGTACTTC. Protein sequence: CASSSGQGNIQYF.

In DNA form, the CDR3 reads TGTGCCAGCAGTTTGGGAACAGGGGCCGCCAATCAGCCCCAGCATTTT. This translates into CASSLGTGAANQPQHF. V gene TRBV28 combines with J gene TRBJ1-5; TRBD1 aligns across 7 bases. Per germline, CDR1 MDHEN and CDR2 SYDVKM. The junction had 8 bases not matched to a gene; V was cut back by 3 bases and J by 3 bases. The CDR3 totals 16 residues.

This CDR3 reads CASSPGTGKNEQYF. Written as DNA, the CDR3 is TGCGCCAGCAGCCCCGGGACAGGGAAGAACGAGCAGTACTTC. The V and J genes are TRBV5-1 and TRBJ2-7, with 9 bases that match TRBD1. After removal of 4 bases from V and 5 bases from J, the junction contained 7 bases not matched to a gene. CDR3 length: 14 amino acids. Germline V gives CDR1 SGHRS, CDR2 YFSETQ.

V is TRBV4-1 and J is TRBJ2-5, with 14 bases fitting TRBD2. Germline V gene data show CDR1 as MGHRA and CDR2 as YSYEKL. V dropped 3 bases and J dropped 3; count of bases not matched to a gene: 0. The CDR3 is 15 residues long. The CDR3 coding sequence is TGCGCCAGCAGCCAGGGACTAGCGGGAGAAGAGACCCAGTACTTC. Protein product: CASSQGLAGEETQYF.

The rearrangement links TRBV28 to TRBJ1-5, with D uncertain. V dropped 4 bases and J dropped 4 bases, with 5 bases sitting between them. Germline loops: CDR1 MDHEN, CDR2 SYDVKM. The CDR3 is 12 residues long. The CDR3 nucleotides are TGTGCCAGCAGTTATGTAAATCAGCCCCAGCATTTT. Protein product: CASSYVNQPQHF.

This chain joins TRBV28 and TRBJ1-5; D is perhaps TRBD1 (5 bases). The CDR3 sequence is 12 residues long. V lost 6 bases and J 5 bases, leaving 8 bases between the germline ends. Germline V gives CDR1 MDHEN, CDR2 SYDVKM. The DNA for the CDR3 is TGTGCCAGCAGGGGGGGGGATCAGCCCCAGCATTTT. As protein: CASRGGDQPQHF. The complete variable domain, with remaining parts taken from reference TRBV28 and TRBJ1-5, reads DVKVTQSSRYLVKRTGEKVFLECVQDMDHENMFWYRQDPGLGLRLIYFSYDVKMKEKGDIPEGYSVSREKKERFSLILESASTNQTSMYLCASRGGDQPQHFGDGTRLSIL.